The 3 T cell receptor beta chains below all came from one sample that was sequenced in a study of cytomegalovirus exposure and HLA in healthy donors. Amplification used 60 Vbeta primers and 13 Jbeta primers. Using immunoSEQ multiplex PCR, the repertoire was profiled, and TCRdb retains in-frame clones only, with some absent. The profile shows some 99,000 clones, just under 70% of them singletons. What was sequenced was PBMCs. These receptors were collected from a woman in her 70s in good health and CMV-seropositive.

V usage is TRBV12-5 and J usage is TRBJ1-5, with a weak D call TRBD1 (6 bases). From germline, CDR1 is LGHNT and CDR2 FRNRAP. This CDR3 comprises 14 residues. Trimming shortened V by 8 bases and J by 3 bases, and 14 bases separated the two germline ends. This chain's CDR3 is CASSAGAINQPQHF. CDR3 DNA: TGTGCTAGTTCTGCGGGGGCCATCAATCAGCCCCAGCATTTT.

Of note for this clone: At one of its ends the junction is not consistent with the germline gene, which may arise from a read error. The rearrangement uses TRBV5-8 and TRBJ1-2; maybe TRBD1 (6 bases). This CDR3 is built from 15 residues. The germline CDR1 and CDR2 sequences are SGHTS and YDEGEE. The CDR3 sequence is CASRLGGSDPASYTF. In nucleotides, the CDR3 is TGTGCCAGCAGGTTGGGGGGCTCGGACCCCGCGAGCTACACCTTC.

This clone was observed a few times. The V gene is TRBV5-8, the J gene TRBJ2-1; tentatively, D is TRBD2 (6 bases). V lost 3 bases, J lost 1 base, and 17 bases lay in between. CDR1 and CDR2 (germline): SGHTS, YDEGEE. The CDR3 contains 17 residues. The CDR3 region is CASSSGEALRSYNEQFF. CDR3 bases: TGTGCCAGCAGCTCTGGGGAGGCGCTCCGGTCCTACAATGAGCAGTTCTTC.